This TCR beta chain was sequenced for a study of cytomegalovirus exposure and HLA in healthy donors. Worth noting for this clone: What it binds is not known.

The CDR3 sequence is 16 residues long. Germline-derived CDR1 and CDR2 are LGHNA and YNFKEQ. J was trimmed by 1 base and V by 3 bases; bases with no gene match: 5. The PCR employed 60 Vbeta primers together with 13 Jbeta primers. Data came from immunoSEQ multiplex PCR; TCRdb stores just in-frame clones and leaves some out. The data contain about 110,000 clones, more than 60% of them singletons. Whole-study results and caveats: Later on, an analysis found that several of the most significant clusters appeared to be linked to common viral pathogens, which included parvovirus B19. Within an earlier analysis, most TCR beta V segments proved productive either about 90% or about 30% of the time. Donor immune exposure was known only as CMV serostatus. Researchers left out some V segments, among them TRBV6-2 and TRBV6-3, as indistinguishable.

The chain couples TRBV4-2 to TRBJ2-3, with TRBD2 matching over 9 bases. The clonotype was recovered from a man aged 25-45 years in good health and CMV-seropositive. The sequenced material came from PBMCs. The CDR3 DNA reads as TGTGCCAGCAGCCATGGTGAGCGGGGGGGCACAGATACGCAGTATTTT. The encoded protein is CASSHGERGGTDTQYF.